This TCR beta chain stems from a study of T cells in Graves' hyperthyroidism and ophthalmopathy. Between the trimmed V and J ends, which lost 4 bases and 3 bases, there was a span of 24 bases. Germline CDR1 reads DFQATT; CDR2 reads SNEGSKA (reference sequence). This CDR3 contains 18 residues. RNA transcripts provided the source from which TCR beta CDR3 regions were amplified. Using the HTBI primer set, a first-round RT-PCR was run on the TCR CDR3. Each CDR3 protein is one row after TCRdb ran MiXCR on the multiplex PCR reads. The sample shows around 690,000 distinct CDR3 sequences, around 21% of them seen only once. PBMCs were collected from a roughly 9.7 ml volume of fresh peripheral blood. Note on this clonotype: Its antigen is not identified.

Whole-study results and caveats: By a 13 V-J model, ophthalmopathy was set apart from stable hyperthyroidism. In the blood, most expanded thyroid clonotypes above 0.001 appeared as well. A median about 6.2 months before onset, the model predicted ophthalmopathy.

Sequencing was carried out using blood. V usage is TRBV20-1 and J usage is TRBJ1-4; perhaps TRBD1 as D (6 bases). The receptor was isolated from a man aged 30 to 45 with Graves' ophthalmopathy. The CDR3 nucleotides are TGCAGTGCTATCACGGGTCAGGGGAAGAAGATAGCTAATGAAAAACTGTTTTTT. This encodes CSAITGQGKKIANEKLFF.